This TCR beta chain was identified during a study of blood T cell repertoires in COVID-19. Study overall: Samples representing acute and convalescent COVID-19 were sourced from the United States, Italy and Spain. The cDNA or gDNA used as material had been derived from T cells, B-cell-depleted T cells, or PBMCs.

In the source study's methods: How many nucleated cells were present was estimated from reference gene primer amplification. Produced via immunoSEQ multiplex PCR; TCRdb's table is partial and in-frame only. V and J calls plus clone size are reproduced from that table; the DNA served to infer D and trimming. The table lists 190,000 or so clones, around 89% of them singletons. This CDR3 contains 13 residues. The germline V and J ends were trimmed by 2 bases and 4 bases, with 8 bases remaining between them. This receptor was identified in a woman in her 30s with acute or convalescent COVID-19. The sample taken for sequencing was peripheral blood. The chain couples TRBV12-3 or TRBV12-4 to TRBJ1-2; D is ambiguous. The CDR3 sequence: CASSLSGSYGYTF. In DNA form, the CDR3 reads TGTGCCAGCAGTTTATCTGGCAGCTATGGCTACACCTTC.